A selection of T cell receptor beta chains follows, all from one sample in a study of lymphopenia after photon versus proton radiotherapy. This table comes from immunoSEQ multiplex PCR, and its TCRdb copy is limited to in-frame clones, with some not included. Altogether under 20,000 clones are present, approximately 90% being singletons, with the ten largest covering around 6.1%. Sample: peripheral blood, taken from a patient treated with photon-based radiotherapy. Receptors originate from a man aged 55-75 years with pancreatic cancer. CDR3s include the opening cysteine and the closing phenylalanine or tryptophan.

V: TRBV11-1; CDR3: CASSSGLSDQYF
V: TRBV21-1; CDR3: CASSTDDDRAHNEQFF
V: TRBV9; CDR3: CASSVSGTVDNSPLHF
V: TRBV19; CDR3: CASSEQRGSETQYF
V: TRBV5-1; CDR3: CASSLTAGGQETQYF
V: TRBV18; CDR3: CASSLGREGQPQHF
V: TRBV30; CDR3: CAWTIGTHGYTF
V: TRBV19; CDR3: CASSMSIQRRGYTF
V: TRBV6-9; CDR3: CASSLQGAETQYF
V: TRBV7-6; CDR3: CASSRDSYYGYTF
V: TRBV4-2; CDR3: CASSLGQGESYEQYF
V: TRBV7-3; CDR3: CASSPGGFGYGYTF
V: TRBV19; CDR3: CASSTPDSSYEQYF
V: TRBV6-6; CDR3: CASSLRAYEQYF
V: TRBV6-5; CDR3: CASRDSSGNTIYF
V: TRBV5-6; CDR3: CASSPLEQGVYNEQFF
V: TRBV5-6; CDR3: CASSLWGESVRGEKLFF
V: TRBV7-3; CDR3: CASSFGQGYEQYF
V: TRBV25-1; CDR3: CASSDGLAGAGDEQFF
V: TRBV4-1; CDR3: CASSPWTSRYNEQFF
V: TRBV29-1; CDR3: CSVGQRGTQYF
V: TRBV18; CDR3: CASSPGTGELFF
V: TRBV18; CDR3: CASSPPAGQGDEQYF
V: TRBV2; CDR3: CASRGTGSPLHF
V: TRBV6-1; CDR3: CASSELTATTGELFF
V: TRBV5-4; CDR3: CASSSGLKETQYF
V: TRBV27; CDR3: CASSLNNYEQYF
V: TRBV19; CDR3: CASSTAQSGYTF
V: TRBV4-3; CDR3: CASSQYWLGGEETQYF
V: TRBV5-1; CDR3: CASSPSFYGYTF